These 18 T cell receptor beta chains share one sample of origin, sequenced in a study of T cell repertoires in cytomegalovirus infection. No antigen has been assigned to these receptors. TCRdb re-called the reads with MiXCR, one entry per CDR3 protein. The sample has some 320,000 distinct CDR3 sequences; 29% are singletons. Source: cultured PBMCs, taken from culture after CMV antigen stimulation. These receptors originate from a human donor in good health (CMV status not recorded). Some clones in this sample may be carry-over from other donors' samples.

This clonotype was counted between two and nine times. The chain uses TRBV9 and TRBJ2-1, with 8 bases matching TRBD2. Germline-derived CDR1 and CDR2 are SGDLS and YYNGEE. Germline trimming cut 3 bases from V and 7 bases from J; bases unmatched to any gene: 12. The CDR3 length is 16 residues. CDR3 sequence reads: CASSASAGVPRNEQFF. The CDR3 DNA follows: TGTGCCAGCAGCGCCTCAGCGGGGGTTCCACGTAATGAGCAGTTCTTC.

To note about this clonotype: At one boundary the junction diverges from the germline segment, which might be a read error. The CDR3 DNA sequence: TGTGCCAGCAGTCCCGCCGCGGCGGGCGGAAACACCACATATTTT. This gives the protein CASSPAAAGGNTTYF. V gene TRBV28 combines with J gene TRBJ1-3; D remains ambiguous. Germline V gives CDR1 MDHEN, CDR2 SYDVKM. The CDR3 is 15 amino acids.

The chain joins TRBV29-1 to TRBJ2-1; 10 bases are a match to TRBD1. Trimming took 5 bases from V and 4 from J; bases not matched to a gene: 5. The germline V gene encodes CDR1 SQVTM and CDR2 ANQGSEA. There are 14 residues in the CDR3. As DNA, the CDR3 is TGCAGCGTTTCCGGGACAGGGGTTTACAATGAGCAGTTCTTC. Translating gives CSVSGTGVYNEQFF.

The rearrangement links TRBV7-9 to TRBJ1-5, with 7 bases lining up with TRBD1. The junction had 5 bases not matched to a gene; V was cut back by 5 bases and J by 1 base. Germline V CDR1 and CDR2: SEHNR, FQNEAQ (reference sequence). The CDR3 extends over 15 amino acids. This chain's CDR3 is CASSQPGGSNQPQHF. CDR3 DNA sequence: TGTGCCAGCAGCCAACCAGGGGGGAGCAATCAGCCCCAGCATTTT. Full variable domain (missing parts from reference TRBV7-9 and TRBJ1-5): DTGVSQNPRHKITKRGQNVTFRCDPISEHNRLYWYRQTLGQGPEFLTYFQNEAQLEKSRLLSDRFSAERPKGSFSTLEIQRTEQGDSAMYLCASSQPGGSNQPQHFGDGTRLSIL.

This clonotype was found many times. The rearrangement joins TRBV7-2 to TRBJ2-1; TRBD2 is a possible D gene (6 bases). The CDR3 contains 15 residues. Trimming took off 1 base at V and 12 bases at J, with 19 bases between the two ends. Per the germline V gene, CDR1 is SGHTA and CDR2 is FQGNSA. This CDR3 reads CASSLDLRRATGQFF. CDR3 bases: TGTGCCAGCAGCTTAGACCTACGGAGGGCGACGGGGCAGTTCTTC. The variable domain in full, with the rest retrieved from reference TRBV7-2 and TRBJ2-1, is GAGVSQSPSNKVTEKGKDVELRCDPISGHTALYWYRQSLGQGLEFLIYFQGNSAPDKSGLPSDRFSAERTGGSVSTLTIQRTQQEDSAVYLCASSLDLRRATGQFFGPGTRLTVL.

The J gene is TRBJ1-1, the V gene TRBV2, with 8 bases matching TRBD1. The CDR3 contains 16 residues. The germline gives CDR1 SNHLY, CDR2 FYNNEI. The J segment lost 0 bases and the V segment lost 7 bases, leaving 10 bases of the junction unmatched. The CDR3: CASTTWDRSMNTEAFF. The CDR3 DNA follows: TGTGCCAGCACCACATGGGACAGGTCGATGAACACTGAAGCTTTCTTT.

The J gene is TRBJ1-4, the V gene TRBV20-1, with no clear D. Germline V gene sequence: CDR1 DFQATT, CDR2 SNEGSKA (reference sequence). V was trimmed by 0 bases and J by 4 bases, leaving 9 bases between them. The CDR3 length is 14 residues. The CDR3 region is CSARDGRVNEKLFF. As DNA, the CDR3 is TGCAGTGCTAGAGATGGCAGAGTTAATGAAAAACTGTTTTTT.

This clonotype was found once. The CDR3: CASSQDIPVPGLAGAVYEQYF. CDR3 bases: TGCGCCAGCAGCCAAGATATTCCCGTTCCCGGACTAGCGGGAGCTGTCTACGAGCAGTACTTC. The gene calls are TRBV4-1 and TRBJ2-7, with 13 bases matching TRBD2. The CDR3 runs to 21 residues. V dropped 0 bases and J dropped 3; count of bases not matched to a gene: 17. Germline CDR1 reads MGHRA; CDR2 reads YSYEKL.

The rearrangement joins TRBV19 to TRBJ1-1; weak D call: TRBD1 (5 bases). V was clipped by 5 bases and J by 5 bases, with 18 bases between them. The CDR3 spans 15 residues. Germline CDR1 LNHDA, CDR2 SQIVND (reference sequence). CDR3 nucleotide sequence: TGTGCCAGTAGTGTCGGATGGGGGAAAAATACTGAAGCTTTCTTT. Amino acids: CASSVGWGKNTEAFF.

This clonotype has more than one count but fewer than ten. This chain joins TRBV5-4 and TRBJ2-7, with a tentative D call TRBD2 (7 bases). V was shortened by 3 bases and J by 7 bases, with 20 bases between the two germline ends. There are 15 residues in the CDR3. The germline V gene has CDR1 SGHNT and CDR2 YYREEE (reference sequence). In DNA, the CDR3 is TGTGCCAGCAGCTCCGGAGGGGGGGCGCCGAAAGAGCAGTACTTC. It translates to CASSSGGGAPKEQYF.

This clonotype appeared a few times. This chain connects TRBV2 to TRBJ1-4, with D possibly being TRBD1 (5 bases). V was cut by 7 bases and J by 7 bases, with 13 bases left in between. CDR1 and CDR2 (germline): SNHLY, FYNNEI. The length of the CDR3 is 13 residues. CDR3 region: CASNDRTAEKLFF. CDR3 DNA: TGTGCCAGCAATGACAGAACCGCTGAAAAACTGTTTTTT.

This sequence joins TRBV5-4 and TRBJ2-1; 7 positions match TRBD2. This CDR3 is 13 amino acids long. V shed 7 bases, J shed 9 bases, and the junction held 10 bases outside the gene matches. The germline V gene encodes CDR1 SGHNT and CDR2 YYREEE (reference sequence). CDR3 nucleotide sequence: TGTGCCAGCCATTTCGGGGAGGGGCGTGAGCAGTTCTTC. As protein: CASHFGEGREQFF.

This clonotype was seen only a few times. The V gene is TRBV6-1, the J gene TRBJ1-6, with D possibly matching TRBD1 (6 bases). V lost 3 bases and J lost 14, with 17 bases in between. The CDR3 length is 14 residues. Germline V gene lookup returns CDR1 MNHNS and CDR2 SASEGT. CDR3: CASSDTGSGEALHF. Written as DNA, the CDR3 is TGTGCCAGCAGTGATACAGGGTCTGGGGAGGCCCTCCACTTT.

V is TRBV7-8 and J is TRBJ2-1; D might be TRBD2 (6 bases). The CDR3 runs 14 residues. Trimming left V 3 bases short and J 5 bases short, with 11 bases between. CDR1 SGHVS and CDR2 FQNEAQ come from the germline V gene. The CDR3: CASSFTSRNNEQFF. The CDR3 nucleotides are TGTGCCAGCAGCTTCACTAGCAGAAACAATGAGCAGTTCTTC.

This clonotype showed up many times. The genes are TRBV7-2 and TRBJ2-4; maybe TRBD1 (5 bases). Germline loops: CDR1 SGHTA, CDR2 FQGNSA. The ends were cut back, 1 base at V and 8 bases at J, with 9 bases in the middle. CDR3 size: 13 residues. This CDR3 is CASSLGEGDIQYF. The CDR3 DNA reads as TGTGCCAGCAGCTTAGGTGAAGGGGACATTCAGTACTTC.

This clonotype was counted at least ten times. The chain's CDR3 is CASSSELGRNQPQHF. The CDR3 DNA follows: TGTGCCAGCAGCTCAGAGTTGGGGCGCAATCAGCCCCAGCATTTT. V is TRBV7-8 and J is TRBJ1-5; D is perhaps TRBD1 (5 bases). CDR3 length: 15 amino acids. The V and J ends lost 4 bases and 2 bases respectively, with 12 bases between them. CDR1 is SGHVS and CDR2 is FQNEAQ in the germline V gene. The full variable domain, in which reference TRBV7-8 and TRBJ1-5 provide the parts outside the CDR3, is GAGVSQSPRYKVAKRGQDVALRCDPISGHVSLFWYQQALGQGPEFLTYFQNEAQLDKSGLPSDRFFAERPEGSVSTLKIQRTQQEDSAVYLCASSSELGRNQPQHFGDGTRLSIL.

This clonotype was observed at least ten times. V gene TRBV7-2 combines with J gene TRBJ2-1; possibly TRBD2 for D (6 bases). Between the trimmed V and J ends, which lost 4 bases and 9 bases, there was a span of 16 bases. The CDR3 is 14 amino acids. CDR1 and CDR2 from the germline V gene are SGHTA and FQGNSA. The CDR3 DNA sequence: TGTGCCAGCAGCTCCCAGGGCTTTAGCGGTGAGCAGTTCTTC. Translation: CASSSQGFSGEQFF.

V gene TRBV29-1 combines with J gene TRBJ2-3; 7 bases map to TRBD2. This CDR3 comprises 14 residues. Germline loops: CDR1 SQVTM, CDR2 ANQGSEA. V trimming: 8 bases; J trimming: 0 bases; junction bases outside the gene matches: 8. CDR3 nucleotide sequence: TGCAGCTCCCGAGCGGGGACTAGCACAGATACGCAGTATTTT. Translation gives CSSRAGTSTDTQYF.